Included here is one T cell receptor beta chain sequence, with context. The target antigen is unknown. This sample was included in a study of shared clonotypes between healthy human individuals. Study results and limitations: Generation probabilities of non-shared clonotypes were lower (relative to those shared by all four donors). Rarefaction curves obtained for sorted subsets showed sequencing incomplete despite large depth.

Only in-frame clones appear in the TCRdb table, and some are missing; sequencing was by immunoSEQ multiplex PCR. The sample has around 1,000,000 clones; around 77% are singletons. The trim removed 3 bases at V and 7 bases at J, leaving 7 bases unmatched. Germline values: CDR1 SNHLY, CDR2 FYNNEI. The CDR3 sequence is 15 residues long. Sequencing was done on a sample of memory CD4+ T cells from PBMCs. Noted subset: CD45RA-negative fraction. This sequence originates from a young man in good health. Some clones in this sample may be carry-over from other donors' samples. The V and J genes are TRBV2 and TRBJ2-1; TRBD2 agrees at 9 bases. DNA for the CDR3: TGTGCCAGCAGTGATTGGCTAGCGGGAATGAATGAGCAGTTCTTC. Its protein product is CASSDWLAGMNEQFF.